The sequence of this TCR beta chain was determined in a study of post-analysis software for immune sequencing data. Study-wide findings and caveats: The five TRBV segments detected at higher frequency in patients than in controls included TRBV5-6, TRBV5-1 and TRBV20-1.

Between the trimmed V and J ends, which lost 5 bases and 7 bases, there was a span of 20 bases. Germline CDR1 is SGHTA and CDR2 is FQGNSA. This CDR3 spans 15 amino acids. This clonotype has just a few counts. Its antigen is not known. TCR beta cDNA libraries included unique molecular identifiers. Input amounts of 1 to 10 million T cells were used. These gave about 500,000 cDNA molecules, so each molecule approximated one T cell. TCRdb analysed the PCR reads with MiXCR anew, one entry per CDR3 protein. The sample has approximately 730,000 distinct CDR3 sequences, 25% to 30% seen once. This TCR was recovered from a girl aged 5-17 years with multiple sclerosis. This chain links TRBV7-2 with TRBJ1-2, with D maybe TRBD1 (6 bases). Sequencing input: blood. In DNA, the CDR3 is TGTGCCAGCAGCGAACAACGACAGGCCCTAGGTGGCTACACCTTC. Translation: CASSEQRQALGGYTF.